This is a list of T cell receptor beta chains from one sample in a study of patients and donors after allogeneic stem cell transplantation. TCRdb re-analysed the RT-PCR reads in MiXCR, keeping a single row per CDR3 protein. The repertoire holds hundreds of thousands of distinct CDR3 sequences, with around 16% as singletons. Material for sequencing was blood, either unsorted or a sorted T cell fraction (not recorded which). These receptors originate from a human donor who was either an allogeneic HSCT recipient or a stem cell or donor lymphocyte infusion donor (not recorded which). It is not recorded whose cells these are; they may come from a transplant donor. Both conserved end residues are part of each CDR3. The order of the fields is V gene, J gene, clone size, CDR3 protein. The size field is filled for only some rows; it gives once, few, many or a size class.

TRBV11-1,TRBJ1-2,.,CASSLAYPGTGGVYGYTF
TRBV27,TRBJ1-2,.,CASSPGTGVGSGGYTF
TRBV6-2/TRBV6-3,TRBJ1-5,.,CASIKDRASNQPQHF
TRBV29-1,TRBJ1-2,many,CSVDGVRSYGYTF
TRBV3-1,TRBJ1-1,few,CASSQRKVVGTEAFF
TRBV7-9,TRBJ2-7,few,CASSLAGPAYEQYF
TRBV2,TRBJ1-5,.,CASRTGQGGQPQHF
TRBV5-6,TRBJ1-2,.,CASSLEAGVDGYTF
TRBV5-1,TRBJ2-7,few,CASSWGYRDRGTYEQYF
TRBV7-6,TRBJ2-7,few,CASSFGTGGSEQYF
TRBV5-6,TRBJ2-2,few,CASSPRDRGWYGELFF
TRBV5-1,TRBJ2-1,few,CASSLGEREGQGEQFF
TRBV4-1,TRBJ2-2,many,CASSQSSGANTGELFF
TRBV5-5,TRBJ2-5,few,CASSQGATLETQYF
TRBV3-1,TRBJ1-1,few,CASSQGRLGAFF
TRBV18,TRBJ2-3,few,CASSPPSSGSDTQYF
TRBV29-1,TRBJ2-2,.,CSVSDTSGIFTGELFF
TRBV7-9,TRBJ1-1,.,CASRPIPDRVNTEAFF
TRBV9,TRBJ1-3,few,CASSVTGGSSGNTIYF
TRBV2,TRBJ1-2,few,CASSGPGQVRNYGYTF
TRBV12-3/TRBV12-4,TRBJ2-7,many,CASSFRDSYEQYF
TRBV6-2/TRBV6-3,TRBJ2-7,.,CASSERTGLFHEQYF
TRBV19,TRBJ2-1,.,CASSPDIRGRIDEQFF
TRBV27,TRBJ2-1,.,CASSPFWTSGNEQFF
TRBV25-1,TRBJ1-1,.,CASSEYTGVEAFF
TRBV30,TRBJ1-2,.,CAWTDFSQGNYGYTF
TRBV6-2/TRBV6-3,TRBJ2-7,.,CASKQGDSYEQYF
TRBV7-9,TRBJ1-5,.,CASSLGLSGGNQPQHF
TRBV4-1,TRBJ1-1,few,CASSRDRQGGNTEAFF
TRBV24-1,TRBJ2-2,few,CATSRPRVRQNTGELFF
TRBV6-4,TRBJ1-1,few,CASSPGDSWDAEAFF
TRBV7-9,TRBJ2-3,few,CASSPLGGAADTQYF
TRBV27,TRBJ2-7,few,CASSFSTPYEQYF
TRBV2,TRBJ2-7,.,CASSEVTGEQYF
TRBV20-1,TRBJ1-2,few,CSAPSYAGGTFAF
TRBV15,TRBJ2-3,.,CATSRDRAGGPNTQYF
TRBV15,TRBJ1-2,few,CATSRDTRSSEGYTF
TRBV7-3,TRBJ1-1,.,CASSLMGGKDTEAFF
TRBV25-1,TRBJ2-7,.,CASSESGRSYEQYF
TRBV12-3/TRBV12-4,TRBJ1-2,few,CATSLAINYGYTF